The 5 T cell receptor beta chains presented below share a single source sample, sequenced in a study of shared clonotypes between healthy human individuals. Sequencing used immunoSEQ multiplex PCR; TCRdb keeps in-frame clones, though not all of them. Among fewer than 700,000 clones listed, around 96% were seen once. CD8 cells classed as naive were CD45RO-negative and positively selected for CCR7, excluding terminally differentiated effector memory CD45RA+ cells. The sequencing input was naive CD8+ T cells sorted from blood. The receptor set was obtained from a young woman in good health.

The V call is TRBV27, the J call TRBJ2-1, with unresolved D. The CDR3 runs to 14 residues. V lost 3 bases and J 3 bases, leaving 9 bases between the germline ends. CDR1 and CDR2 (germline): MNHEY, SMNVEV (reference sequence). The chain's CDR3 is CASSFGQNYNEQFF. The CDR3 nucleotides are TGTGCCAGCAGTTTTGGGCAGAACTACAATGAGCAGTTCTTC.

This chain links TRBV12-2 with TRBJ2-6; the table assigns TRBD1, which was not confirmed against the DNA. TRBV12-2 is a known pseudogene. The CDR3 runs to 19 residues. The CDR3 DNA sequence: TGTGCAAGTCGCCTACCTCCCGGACAGGGGGCCTCTGGGGCCAACGTCCTGACTTTC. This gives the protein CASRLPPGQGASGANVLTF.

This chain connects TRBV27 to TRBJ2-7, with 7 bases lining up with TRBD2. The V gene end was trimmed by 6 bases and the J gene end by 2 bases; junction bases not matched to a gene: 7. The V gene's germline CDR1 is MNHEY and CDR2 SMNVEV (reference sequence). CDR3 length: 14 residues. The CDR3 spells CASSLREGTYEQYF. The CDR3 nucleotides are TGTGCCAGCAGCTTGAGGGAGGGAACCTACGAGCAGTACTTC.

This chain uses TRBV21-1 with TRBJ1-2; the tabulated D call, TRBD1, remains unverified against the DNA. TRBV21-1 has pseudogene status. The CDR3 has 14 residues. The CDR3 spells CASSYSRDSYGYTF. In nucleotides, the CDR3 is TGTGCCAGCAGCTACTCCAGGGATTCGTATGGCTACACCTTC.

The chain uses TRBV7-9 and TRBJ1-3; D not resolved. Per germline, CDR1 SEHNR and CDR2 FQNEAQ (reference sequence). The V end was cut by 5 bases, the J end by 3 bases, with 5 bases between. The CDR3 has 12 amino acids. The CDR3 DNA sequence: TGTGCCAGCAGCCCTAATGGAAACACCATATATTTT. It translates to CASSPNGNTIYF.